This TCR beta chain was sequenced during a study of Graves' ophthalmopathy and Graves' hyperthyroidism. In the study overall: Sampling took place at initial diagnosis, with peripheral blood obtained before any treatment.

Patients in the hyperthyroidism group, adults aged 18 to 65, were newly diagnosed, under 2 months' duration. What supplied the PBMCs was about 9.1 ml of fresh peripheral blood. The sequenced template was RNA, covering the TCR beta CDR3 region. Second-round multiplex PCR came after a first-round RT-PCR that employed HTBI primers. Via MiXCR, TCRdb re-called the multiplex PCR reads, giving one row per CDR3 protein. The sample holds 680,000 or so distinct CDR3 sequences, 20% to 25% seen once. The study, taken as a whole, reports: Blood was where most expanded thyroid clonotypes above 0.001 frequency also turned up.

A note on this clonotype: Its target is unknown.

The sequence came from a woman under 30 with stable Graves' hyperthyroidism. Some clones in this sample may be carry-over from other donors' samples. The sequenced sample consisted of peripheral blood.

CDR3 in amino acids: CAAGGQPKNIQYF. The CDR3 bases are TGTGCCGCCGGGGGACAGCCCAAAAACATTCAGTACTTC. This sequence joins TRBV19 and TRBJ2-4; TRBD1 is a possible D gene (7 bases). The CDR3 consists of 13 residues. Trimming shortened V by 11 bases and J by 2 bases, and 13 bases separated the two germline ends. Germline V gene data show CDR1 as LNHDA and CDR2 as SQIVND (reference sequence). Full variable domain (outside the CDR3, taken from reference TRBV19 and TRBJ2-4): DGGITQSPKYLFRKEGQNVTLSCEQNLNHDAMYWYRQDPGQGLRLIYYSQIVNDFQKGDIAEGYSVSREKKESFPLTVTSAQKNPTAFYLCAAGGQPKNIQYFGAGTRLSVL.